This T cell receptor beta chain was identified during a study of blood T cell repertoires in COVID-19 (dated by TCRdb to about 2020). Study-wide context: Samples covering the acute and convalescent phases of COVID-19 were provided by collaborators in the United States, Italy and Spain. Subjects who had been exposed to COVID-19, were actively infected with it, or had recovered from it provided the deeply sampled blood TCRbeta repertoires that made up the dataset. Where HLA class I and class II types were available, the types were taken from metadata supplied by the sample provider, not from assay-based typing. Samples were obtained from the ongoing ImmuneRACE study (first 160 participants) and from about 1,300 subjects provided by 6 global collaborators. A de-identified subject ID, COVID-19 status, age in years and sex were almost always included in the sample metadata. The prospective study material was composed of cDNA or gDNA derived from T cells, B-cell-depleted T cells, or PBMCs. The repertoires were released in a freely available public database meant as a resource for research on the immune response to SARS-CoV-2.

The full study reports these points: The quantity of clinical and demographic metadata differed by source and by participant and was supplied without curation.

Whole blood was collected in K2EDTA tubes by collaborating institutions according to the institutions' own protocols. For TCRbeta analysis, collaborators shipped samples in one of three forms: frozen whole blood, isolated PBMCs, or DNA extracted from either of those sample types. TCRbeta CDR3 regions were amplified from genomic DNA using the immunoSEQ Assay, a bias-controlled multiplex PCR. On the study's bioinformatics: The number of nucleated cells in each sample was estimated from the amplification of reference gene primers within the assay. To quantify the absolute abundance of each unique TCRbeta CDR3 rearrangement, sequence reads were collapsed and filtered. For each sample, productive Simpson clonality was calculated as the square root of Simpson's diversity index over productive rearrangements. TCRdb provides this immuneACCESS table in a form limited to in-frame rearrangements. Some clones are lacking; in checked studies, under half of them reflect an unresolved V gene, and why the rest are absent is not known. That table is the source of V, J and clone size, and D and trimming were worked out from the DNA. This sample lists about 150,000 clones; about 89% were detected once. In total, the top ten clones hold approximately 3% of the sample.

This clone was detected only once. The specificity of this receptor is unknown. Base qualities are not at hand, and no much larger clone is one base apart. Germline trimming amounts to 4 bases on V and 8 bases on J, with 10 as the count of junction bases outside the gene matches. The CDR3 covers 14 residues, taking in both the cysteine and the phenylalanine. Solely the CDR3 DNA is kept, with 42 bases framed from the first base. CDR1 and CDR2, looked up from the germline V gene, are SNHLY and FYNNEI. This receptor chain uses TRBV2 and TRBJ1-2, and TRBD1 aligns with 7 junction nucleotides. Sequenced material: peripheral blood. This receptor was taken from a man aged 55 to 69 with acute or convalescent COVID-19. The CDR3 protein is CASSAGQSLLGYTF. Here is the DNA: TGTGCCAGCAGTGCGGGACAGTCCCTCCTAGGCTACACCTTC.